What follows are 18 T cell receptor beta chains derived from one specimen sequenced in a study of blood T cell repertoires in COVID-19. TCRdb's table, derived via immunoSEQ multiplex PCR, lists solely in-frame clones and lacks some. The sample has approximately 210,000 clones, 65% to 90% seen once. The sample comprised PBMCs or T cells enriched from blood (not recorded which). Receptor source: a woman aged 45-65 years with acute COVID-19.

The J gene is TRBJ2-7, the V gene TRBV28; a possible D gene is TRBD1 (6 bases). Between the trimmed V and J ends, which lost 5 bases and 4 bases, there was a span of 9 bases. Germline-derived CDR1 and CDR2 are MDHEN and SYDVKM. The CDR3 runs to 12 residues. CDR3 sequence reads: CASSPQGYEQYF. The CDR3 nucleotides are TGTGCCAGCAGTCCACAGGGATACGAGCAGTACTTC.

The CDR3 is CASSLSAGGYEQYF. The CDR3 nucleotides are TGTGCCAGCAGCCTTTCAGCGGGAGGCTACGAGCAGTACTTC. The V and J genes are TRBV27 and TRBJ2-7; 9 bases line up with TRBD2. The CDR3 consists of 14 residues. Germline lookup yields CDR1 MNHEY and CDR2 SMNVEV (reference sequence). The V and J ends lost 6 bases and 3 bases, in that order; junction bases with no gene match: 6.

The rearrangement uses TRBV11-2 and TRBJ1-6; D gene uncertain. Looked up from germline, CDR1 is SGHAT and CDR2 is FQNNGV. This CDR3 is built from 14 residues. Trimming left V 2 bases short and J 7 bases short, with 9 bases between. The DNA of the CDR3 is TGTGCCAGCAGCTTAAATGCGGGAAATTCACCCCTCCACTTT. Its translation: CASSLNAGNSPLHF.

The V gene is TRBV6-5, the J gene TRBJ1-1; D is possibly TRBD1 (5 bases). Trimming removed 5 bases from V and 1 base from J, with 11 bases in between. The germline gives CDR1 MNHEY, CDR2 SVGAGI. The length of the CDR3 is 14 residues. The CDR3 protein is CASSRGAGNTEAFF. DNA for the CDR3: TGTGCCAGCAGTAGGGGCGCCGGGAACACTGAAGCTTTCTTT.

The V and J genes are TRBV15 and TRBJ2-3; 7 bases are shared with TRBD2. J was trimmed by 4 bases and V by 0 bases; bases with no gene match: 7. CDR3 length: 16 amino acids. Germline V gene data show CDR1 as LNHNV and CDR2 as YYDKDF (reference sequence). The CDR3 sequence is CATSRDTGTKADTQYF. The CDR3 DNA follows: TGTGCCACCAGCAGAGATACTGGGACTAAGGCAGATACGCAGTATTTT.

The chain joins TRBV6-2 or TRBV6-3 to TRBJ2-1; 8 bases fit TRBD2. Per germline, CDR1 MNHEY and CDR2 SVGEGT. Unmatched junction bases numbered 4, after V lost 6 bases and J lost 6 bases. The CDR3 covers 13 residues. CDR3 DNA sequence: TGTGCCAGCAGCCCCGGGGGGGGCAATGAGCAGTTCTTC. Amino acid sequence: CASSPGGGNEQFF.

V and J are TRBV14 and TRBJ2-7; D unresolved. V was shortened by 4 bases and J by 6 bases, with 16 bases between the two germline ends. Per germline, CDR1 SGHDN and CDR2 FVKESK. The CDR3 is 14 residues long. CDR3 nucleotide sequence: TGTGCCAGCAGCCGTTCCCAGGTCGGATTCGAGCAGTACTTC. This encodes CASSRSQVGFEQYF.

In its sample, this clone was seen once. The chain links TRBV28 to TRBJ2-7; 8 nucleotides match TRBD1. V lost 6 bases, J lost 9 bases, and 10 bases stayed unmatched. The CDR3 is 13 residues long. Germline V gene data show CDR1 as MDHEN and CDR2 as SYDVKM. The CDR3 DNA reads TGTGCCAGCAGCCAGGCGGGAACAGGGGGGCAGTACTTC. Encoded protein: CASSQAGTGGQYF. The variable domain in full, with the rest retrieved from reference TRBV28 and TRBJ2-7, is DVKVTQSSRYLVKRTGEKVFLECVQDMDHENMFWYRQDPGLGLRLIYFSYDVKMKEKGDIPEGYSVSREKKERFSLILESASTNQTSMYLCASSQAGTGGQYFGPGTRLTVT.

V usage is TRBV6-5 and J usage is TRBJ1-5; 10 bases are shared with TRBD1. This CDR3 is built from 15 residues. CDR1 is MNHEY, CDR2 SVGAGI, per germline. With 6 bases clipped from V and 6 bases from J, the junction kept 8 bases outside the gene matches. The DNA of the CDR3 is TGTGCCAGCAGCGGGACAGGGGCGGTGGGTCAGCCCCAGCATTTT. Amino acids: CASSGTGAVGQPQHF.

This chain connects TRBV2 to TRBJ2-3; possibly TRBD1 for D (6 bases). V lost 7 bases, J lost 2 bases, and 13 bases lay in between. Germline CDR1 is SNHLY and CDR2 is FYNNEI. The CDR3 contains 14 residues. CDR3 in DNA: TGTGCCAGCACCTGGACAGAACTCACAGATACGCAGTATTTT. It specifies CASTWTELTDTQYF.

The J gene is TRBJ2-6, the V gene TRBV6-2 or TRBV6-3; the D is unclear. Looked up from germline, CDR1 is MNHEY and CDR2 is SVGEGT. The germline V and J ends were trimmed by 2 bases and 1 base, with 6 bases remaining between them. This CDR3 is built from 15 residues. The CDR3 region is CASSYDESGANVLTF. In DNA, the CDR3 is TGTGCCAGCAGTTACGATGAGTCTGGGGCCAACGTCCTGACTTTC.

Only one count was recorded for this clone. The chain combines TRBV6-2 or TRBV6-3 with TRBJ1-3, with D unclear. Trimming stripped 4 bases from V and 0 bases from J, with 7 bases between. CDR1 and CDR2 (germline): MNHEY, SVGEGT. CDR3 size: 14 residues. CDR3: CASSFSDSGNTIYF. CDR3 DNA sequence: TGTGCCAGCAGTTTCAGTGACTCTGGAAACACCATATATTTT.

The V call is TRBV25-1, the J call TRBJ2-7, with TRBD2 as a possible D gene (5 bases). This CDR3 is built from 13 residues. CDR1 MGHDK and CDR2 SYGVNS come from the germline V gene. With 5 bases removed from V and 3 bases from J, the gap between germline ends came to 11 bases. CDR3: CASSRNRGYEQYF. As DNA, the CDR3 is TGTGCCAGCAGTCGGAATCGGGGCTACGAGCAGTACTTC.

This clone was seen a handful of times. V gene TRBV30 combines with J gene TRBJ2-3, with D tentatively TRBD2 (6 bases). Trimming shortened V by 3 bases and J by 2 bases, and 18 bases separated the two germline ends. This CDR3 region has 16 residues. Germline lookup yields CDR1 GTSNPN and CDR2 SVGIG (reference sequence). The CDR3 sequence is CAWRLLGAGTTDTQYF. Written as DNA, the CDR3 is TGTGCCTGGAGGCTTTTAGGGGCGGGAACCACAGATACGCAGTATTTT.

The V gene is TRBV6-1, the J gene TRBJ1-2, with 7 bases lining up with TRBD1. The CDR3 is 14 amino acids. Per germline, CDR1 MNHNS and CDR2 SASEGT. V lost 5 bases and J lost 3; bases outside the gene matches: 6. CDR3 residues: CASSFSGTDYGYTF. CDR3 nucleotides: TGTGCCAGCAGTTTCTCCGGGACAGACTATGGCTACACCTTC.

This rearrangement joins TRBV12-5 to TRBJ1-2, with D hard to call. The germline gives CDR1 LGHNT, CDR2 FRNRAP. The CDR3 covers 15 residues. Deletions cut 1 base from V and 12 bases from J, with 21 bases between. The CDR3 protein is CASGLATGLTVGDTF. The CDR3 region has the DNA TGTGCTAGTGGTTTGGCCACGGGGTTAACTGTTGGGGACACCTTC. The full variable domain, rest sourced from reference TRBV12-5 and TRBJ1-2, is DARVTQTPRHKVTEMGQEVTMRCQPILGHNTVFWYRQTMMQGLELLAYFRNRAPLDDSGMPKDRFSAEMPDATLATLKIQPSEPRDSAVYFCASGLATGLTVGDTFGSGTRLTVV.

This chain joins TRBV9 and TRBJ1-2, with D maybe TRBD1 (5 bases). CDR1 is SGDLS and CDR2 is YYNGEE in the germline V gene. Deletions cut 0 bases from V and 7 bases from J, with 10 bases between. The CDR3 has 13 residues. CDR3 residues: CASSVEGYGGYTF. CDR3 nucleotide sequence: TGTGCCAGCAGCGTAGAGGGGTATGGTGGCTACACCTTC.

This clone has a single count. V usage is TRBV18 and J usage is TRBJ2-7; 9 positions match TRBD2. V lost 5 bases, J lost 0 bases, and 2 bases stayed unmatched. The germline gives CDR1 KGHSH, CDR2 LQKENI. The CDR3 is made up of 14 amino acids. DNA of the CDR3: TGTGCCAGCTCAGTAGCGGGAGTCTCCTACGAGCAGTACTTC. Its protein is CASSVAGVSYEQYF.